Below, 20 T cell receptor beta chains from the same sample are listed, as sequenced in a study of cytomegalovirus exposure and HLA in healthy donors. Primers: 60 Vbeta forward and 13 Jbeta reverse. Sequenced by immunoSEQ multiplex PCR; TCRdb stores in-frame clones only, minus some. The sample has approximately 82,000 clones; about 78% are singletons. The sample consisted of PBMCs. These receptors all come from a middle-aged man in good health and CMV-seronegative.

DNA for the CDR3: TGTGCCAGCAGTGTACAGGGGGCTAATGAAAAACTGTTTTTT. As protein: CASSVQGANEKLFF. The chain carries TRBV6-1 and TRBJ1-4; 8 bases agree with TRBD1. This CDR3 region has 14 residues. In germline, CDR1 is MNHNS, CDR2 SASEGT. The V and J ends lost 4 bases and 3 bases, in that order; junction bases with no gene match: 1.

The chain carries TRBV10-3 and TRBJ2-2; D is ambiguous. The CDR3 covers 15 residues. Germline V gene sequence: CDR1 ENHRY, CDR2 SYGVKD. Trimming removed 5 bases at V and 4 bases at J, with 14 bases between. This chain's CDR3 is CAISFDLQGTGELFF. In DNA, the CDR3 is TGTGCCATCAGTTTTGACTTACAAGGCACCGGGGAGCTGTTTTTT.

The J gene is TRBJ2-5, the V gene TRBV11-2; TRBD1 might be the D (5 bases). Germline V gives CDR1 SGHAT, CDR2 FQNNGV. V was pared by 5 bases and J by 3 bases, with 13 bases between. This CDR3 is built from 14 residues. CDR3 residues: CASSPPGAEETQYF. The CDR3, as DNA: TGTGCCAGCAGCCCGCCTGGGGCAGAAGAGACCCAGTACTTC.

This clone was seen just once. The genes are TRBV9 and TRBJ2-7; TRBD2 matches 13 bases. With V trimmed by 0 bases and J by 5 bases, 5 bases remained unmatched. Germline V gives CDR1 SGDLS, CDR2 YYNGEE. The CDR3 totals 16 residues. In DNA form, the CDR3 reads TGTGCCAGCAGCGTAGGAACTAGCGGGAGGGGACACGAGCAGTACTTC. It yields the protein CASSVGTSGRGHEQYF.

Only one count was recorded for this clone. V gene TRBV27 combines with J gene TRBJ2-7; 9 positions match TRBD2. Per the germline V gene, CDR1 is MNHEY and CDR2 is SMNVEV (reference sequence). The CDR3 consists of 14 residues. The V and J ends lost 6 bases and 6 bases, in that order; junction bases with no gene match: 9. DNA for the CDR3: TGTGCCAGCAGCCCGCTGGGACTAGCAACCGAGCAGTACTTC. The encoded protein is CASSPLGLATEQYF.

The chain links TRBV7-2 to TRBJ2-1, with D possibly TRBD1 on 5 matching bases. V was clipped by 1 base and J by 11 bases, with 9 bases between them. Looked up from germline, CDR1 is SGHTA and CDR2 is FQGNSA. CDR3 length equals 12 residues. The CDR3 here is CASSLVWGQQFF. The DNA for the CDR3 is TGTGCCAGCAGCTTAGTGTGGGGCCAGCAGTTCTTC.

CDR3 sequence (DNA): TGTGCCAGCAGCTTAGCGACAGATCTGAACACTGAAGCTTTCTTT. Translation: CASSLATDLNTEAFF. V usage is TRBV7-6 and J usage is TRBJ1-1, with D possibly matching TRBD1 (5 bases). The CDR3 is 15 amino acids. The V and J ends lost 0 bases and 0 bases respectively, with 8 bases between them. Germline lookup yields CDR1 SGHVS and CDR2 FNYEAQ.

The chain recombines TRBV18 with TRBJ2-6; D possibly corresponds to TRBD2 (6 bases). Trimming removed 6 bases from V and 0 bases from J, with 6 bases in between. Per the germline V gene, CDR1 is KGHSH and CDR2 is LQKENI. The CDR3 is made up of 14 amino acids. CDR3 coding DNA: TGTGCCAGCTCGCGGGACTCTGGGGCCAACGTCCTGACTTTC. It codes for CASSRDSGANVLTF.

The sample holds one count of this clone. This sequence joins TRBV18 and TRBJ2-5; D gene ambiguous. CDR3 length: 15 amino acids. Germline V lookup: CDR1 KGHSH, CDR2 LQKENI. V lost 2 bases and J lost 2, with 12 bases in between. CDR3 loop: CASSPTPTVQETQYF. The CDR3 DNA is TGTGCCAGCTCACCAACCCCCACGGTTCAAGAGACCCAGTACTTC.

This clone was picked up one time. The V call is TRBV2, the J call TRBJ2-3; 7 bases align to TRBD1. CDR3 length: 15 residues. CDR1 SNHLY and CDR2 FYNNEI come from the germline V gene. V dropped 5 bases and J dropped 0; count of bases not matched to a gene: 5. This CDR3 reads CASSRTGRSTDTQYF. The CDR3 region has the DNA TGTGCCAGCAGTAGGACAGGCCGGAGCACAGATACGCAGTATTTT.

The chain recombines TRBV11-2 with TRBJ2-1; D perhaps matches TRBD1 (6 bases). V dropped 5 bases and J dropped 4 bases, with 9 bases sitting between them. Germline loops: CDR1 SGHAT, CDR2 FQNNGV. CDR3 length: 13 residues. CDR3 DNA sequence: TGTGCCAGCAGCGGGACATTATACAATGAGCAGTTCTTC. Protein product: CASSGTLYNEQFF.

The chain has TRBV9 and TRBJ1-2, with D unclear. This CDR3 contains 14 residues. The germline gives CDR1 SGDLS, CDR2 YYNGEE. V lost 0 bases, J lost 5 bases, and 11 bases lay in between. The CDR3 coding sequence is TGTGCCAGCAGCGTAGGAGGGAATGCGTATGGCTACACCTTC. This translates into CASSVGGNAYGYTF.

Worth noting for this clone: One junction end disagrees with the germline gene, perhaps due to a read error. V gene TRBV7-9 combines with J gene TRBJ2-1; possibly TRBD2 for D (6 bases). This CDR3 is built from 17 residues. The germline gives CDR1 SEHNR, CDR2 FQNEAQ (reference sequence). CDR3 coding DNA: TGTTCCAGCAGCCCTCACGGACGACTAGGCTCCTACAATGAGCAGTTCTTC. Residues: CSSSPHGRLGSYNEQFF.

This chain joins TRBV27 and TRBJ2-1; 15 nucleotides match TRBD2. V dropped 4 bases and J dropped 1; count of bases not matched to a gene: 5. Per the germline V gene, CDR1 is MNHEY and CDR2 is SMNVEV (reference sequence). The CDR3 loop spans 18 amino acids. The DNA for the CDR3 is TGTGCCAGCAGTTCCCGGACTAGCGGGAGGGCGTCCTACAATGAGCAGTTCTTC. Amino acids: CASSSRTSGRASYNEQFF.

V gene TRBV4-2 combines with J gene TRBJ2-1, with a tentative D call TRBD1 (6 bases). Germline V gene data show CDR1 as LGHNA and CDR2 as YNFKEQ. The V gene lost 1 base and the J gene lost 6 bases, with 13 bases spanning the gap. This CDR3 contains 15 residues. The CDR3 sequence: CASSQATGLSNEQFF. The CDR3 bases are TGTGCCAGCAGCCAAGCTACAGGGCTCAGCAATGAGCAGTTCTTC.

The J gene is TRBJ2-7, the V gene TRBV6-6, with 9 bases lining up with TRBD1. This CDR3 is 15 amino acids long. The V and J ends lost 2 bases and 4 bases, in that order; junction bases with no gene match: 6. Germline assignment: CDR1 MNHNY and CDR2 SVGAGI (reference sequence). This CDR3 reads CASSYAGQGRYEQYF. The CDR3, as DNA: TGTGCCAGCAGTTACGCGGGACAGGGCCGTTACGAGCAGTACTTC.

Comments on this clone: Additional DNA sequences in this sample encode the identical CDR3. The V and J genes are TRBV6-1 and TRBJ1-5; possible D gene TRBD1, 5 bases. Germline values: CDR1 MNHNS, CDR2 SASEGT. V shed 5 bases and J shed 0 bases, with 8 bases lying between them. The CDR3 runs 14 residues. CDR3 in amino acids: CASSPGISNQPQHF. DNA of the CDR3: TGTGCCAGCAGTCCAGGGATTAGCAATCAGCCCCAGCATTTT.

There are a few counts of this clone. This chain connects TRBV7-9 to TRBJ1-1, with TRBD1 matching 10 bases. V lost 4 bases and J lost 4; bases outside the gene matches: 0. This CDR3 contains 13 residues. Germline lookup yields CDR1 SEHNR and CDR2 FQNEAQ (reference sequence). The CDR3 is CASSWTGGTEAFF. The CDR3 DNA reads as TGTGCCAGCAGCTGGACAGGGGGCACTGAAGCTTTCTTT.

The chain joins TRBV9 to TRBJ2-5; 11 positions match TRBD2. Germline V gene sequence: CDR1 SGDLS, CDR2 YYNGEE. With 3 bases clipped from V and 2 bases from J, the junction kept 6 bases outside the gene matches. This CDR3 contains 16 residues. This CDR3 is CASSAASGRPQETQYF. As DNA, the CDR3 is TGTGCCAGCAGCGCTGCTAGCGGGAGGCCTCAAGAGACCCAGTACTTC.

The chain employs TRBV5-6 and TRBJ2-3; D remains unclear. The CDR3 is made up of 12 amino acids. Trimming removed 2 bases from V and 4 bases from J, with 5 bases in between. The V gene's germline CDR1 is SGHDT and CDR2 YYEEEE. The DNA for the CDR3 is TGTGCCAGCAGCTTTCTTTCAGATACGCAGTATTTT. Translation: CASSFLSDTQYF.